These 15 T cell receptor beta chains were all obtained from the same sample, sequenced in a study of cytomegalovirus exposure and HLA in healthy donors. It was with 60 Vbeta and 13 Jbeta primers that the PCR ran. Sequenced by immunoSEQ multiplex PCR; TCRdb stores in-frame clones only, minus some. The sample lists 150,000 or so clones; about 75% were seen once. Source material: PBMCs. Receptor source: a male donor in good health and CMV-seronegative.

This chain joins TRBV19 and TRBJ1-5, with TRBD1 matching 11 bases. Germline-derived CDR1 and CDR2 are LNHDA and SQIVND (reference sequence). Trimming took 7 bases from V and 9 from J; bases not matched to a gene: 11. CDR3 length: 15 amino acids. In DNA form, the CDR3 reads TGTGCCAGTACCGTCGGACAGGGGGCGTTGTGGCCCCAGCATTTT. Residues: CASTVGQGALWPQHF.

This clone appeared a few times. The chain uses TRBV27 and TRBJ2-7; a possible D gene is TRBD1 (6 bases). CDR1 MNHEY and CDR2 SMNVEV come from the germline V gene (reference sequence). The CDR3 spans 15 residues. The V and J ends lost 5 bases and 1 base respectively, with 15 bases between them. CDR3 coding DNA: TGTGCCAGCAGTACCCCCCGAGGACAGTCCTACGAGCAGTACTTC. It is translated as CASSTPRGQSYEQYF.

The rearrangement uses TRBV5-4 and TRBJ2-1; 8 positions agree with TRBD2. Germline V gene sequence: CDR1 SGHNT, CDR2 YYREEE (reference sequence). Trimming at V came to 0 bases and at J to 2 bases, leaving 7 bases not matched to a gene. The CDR3 is made up of 17 amino acids. Here the CDR3 reads CASSLGPTSETYNEQFF. In DNA, the CDR3 is TGTGCCAGCAGCTTGGGACCGACTAGCGAAACCTACAATGAGCAGTTCTTC.

The chain links TRBV6-1 to TRBJ1-5; 10 bases agree with TRBD1. The junction had 9 bases not matched to a gene; V was cut back by 10 bases and J by 6 bases. There are 14 residues in the CDR3. The germline V gene has CDR1 MNHNS and CDR2 SASEGT. The CDR3 reads CATERQGAGQPQHF. CDR3 DNA sequence: TGTGCCACCGAAAGACAGGGGGCTGGTCAGCCCCAGCATTTT.

This chain uses TRBV7-3 with TRBJ2-2; no clear D. The CDR3 is 13 amino acids. CDR1 is SGHTA, CDR2 FQGTGA, per germline. Trimming shortened V by 3 bases and J by 4 bases, and 6 bases separated the two germline ends. The CDR3 nucleotides read TGTGCCAGCAGCTTCCTACTCACCGGGGAGCTGTTTTTT. Amino acids: CASSFLLTGELFF. Variable domain in full (rest from reference TRBV7-3 and TRBJ2-2): GAGVSQTPSNKVTEKGKYVELRCDPISGHTALYWYRQSLGQGPEFLIYFQGTGAADDSGLPNDRFFAVRPEGSVSTLKIQRTERGDSAVYLCASSFLLTGELFFGEGSRLTVL.

The J gene is TRBJ2-2, the V gene TRBV5-1; 10 nucleotides agree with TRBD2. There are 16 residues in the CDR3. From germline, CDR1 is SGHRS and CDR2 YFSETQ. V was clipped by 4 bases and J by 4 bases; unmatched bases: 7. The CDR3 spells CASSPITSGVTGELFF. CDR3 sequence (DNA): TGCGCCAGCAGCCCCATTACTAGCGGGGTCACCGGGGAGCTGTTTTTT.

V usage is TRBV25-1 and J usage is TRBJ2-5, with 8 nucleotides matching TRBD2. V shed 5 bases, J shed 5 bases, and the junction held 1 base outside the gene matches. Germline-derived CDR1 and CDR2 are MGHDK and SYGVNS. This CDR3 is 12 amino acids long. The CDR3 region has the DNA TGTGCCAGCAGTCTAGCGGGTGAGACCCAGTACTTC. Translating gives CASSLAGETQYF.

This clone was observed a single time. The junction departs from the called germline gene at one end, perhaps through a read error. The chain couples TRBV7-9 to TRBJ2-1; 10 bases map to TRBD2. Germline-derived CDR1 and CDR2 are SEHNR and FQNEAQ (reference sequence). The CDR3 runs to 14 residues. The CDR3 nucleotides read TGTTCCAGCACCTCTAGCGGGGGTTACAATGAGCAGTTCTTC. Translating it yields CSSTSSGGYNEQFF.

This clone was counted a single time. The chain employs TRBV6-1 and TRBJ1-5; 7 nucleotides line up with TRBD1. V lost 1 base to trimming and J lost 0 bases; unmatched junction nucleotides: 15. The length of the CDR3 is 20 residues. Per germline, CDR1 MNHNS and CDR2 SASEGT. DNA of the CDR3: TGTGCCAGCAGTGAAGGGGCAGGGGGTTTAACCCGATATAGCAATCAGCCCCAGCATTTT. It codes for CASSEGAGGLTRYSNQPQHF.

This clone turned up a few times. The chain links TRBV30 to TRBJ1-4; tentatively, D is TRBD1 (5 bases). The CDR3 runs 13 residues. Trimming removed 4 bases at V and 5 bases at J, with 11 bases between. Germline CDR1 and CDR2: GTSNPN and SVGIG (reference sequence). CDR3 residues: CAWTARANEKLFF. The CDR3 DNA sequence: TGTGCCTGGACGGCCAGGGCGAATGAAAAACTGTTTTTT.

The CDR3 nucleotides are TGCGCCAGCAGCTTTACTAGCGGTTACGAGCAGTACTTC. Residues: CASSFTSGYEQYF. This rearrangement joins TRBV5-1 to TRBJ2-7; TRBD2 matches at 8 bases. CDR1 is SGHRS and CDR2 is YFSETQ in the germline V gene. The V segment lost 2 bases and the J segment 4 bases; nucleotides outside the gene matches: 2. The CDR3 has 13 amino acids.

J is TRBJ1-1 and V is TRBV19; D possibly corresponds to TRBD1 (5 bases). From germline, CDR1 is LNHDA and CDR2 SQIVND (reference sequence). The CDR3 spans 15 residues. V was cut by 6 bases and J by 10 bases, with 24 bases left in between. CDR3: CASRARHLEQVGAFF. The CDR3 nucleotides read TGTGCCAGTAGGGCCAGACACCTTGAACAGGTAGGAGCTTTCTTT.

As to this clone: A read error may produce the germline difference seen at one junction end. This chain connects TRBV18 to TRBJ2-5; TRBD1 aligns across 8 bases. The CDR3 sequence is 15 residues long. Germline CDR1 KGHSH, CDR2 LQKENI. As DNA, the CDR3 is TGTGCCAGCTCACCCCAGGGACAGGCCCAAGAGGCCCAGTACTTC. Its protein product is CASSPQGQAQEAQYF.

In its sample, this clone was seen once. The chain couples TRBV5-8 to TRBJ2-5; 8 positions match TRBD2. The DNA end is a closer match to TRBJ2-7, so the J assignment may be wrong. CDR3 length equals 15 residues. Germline loops: CDR1 SGHTS, CDR2 YDEGEE. DNA for the CDR3: TGTGCCAGCAGACGCGGCAGTAGCGGGAACTTCGAGCAGTACTTC. Residues: CASRRGSSGNFEQYF.

V is TRBV30 and J is TRBJ1-2; 10 nucleotides match TRBD1. J gave up 6 bases and V 3 bases, and 10 bases lay outside the gene matches. Germline assignment: CDR1 GTSNPN and CDR2 SVGIG (reference sequence). The CDR3 spans 15 residues. For the CDR3, the DNA is TGTGCCTGGAGCGATACAGACAGGGGGCTAGATGGCTACACCTTC. This encodes CAWSDTDRGLDGYTF. The whole variable domain, filled in from reference TRBV30 and TRBJ1-2, reads SQTIHQWPATLVQPVGSPLSLECTVEGTSNPNLYWYRQAAGRGLQLLFYSVGIGQISSEVPQNLSASRPQDRQFILSSKKLLLSDSGFYLCAWSDTDRGLDGYTFGSGTRLTVV.